This T cell receptor (beta chain) emerged from a study of long-term antiretroviral therapy in people with HIV. Broader study findings: Upon ART, diversity increased but remained lower than transplant donor controls.

The authors ran the immunoSEQ assay, v3.0, at survey level. The repertoire was sequenced with immunoSEQ multiplex PCR; TCRdb's copy has only in-frame clones and lacks some. The table includes 14,000 or so clones, about 80% detected once. The CDR3 covers 15 residues. CDR1 SQVTM and CDR2 ANQGSEA come from the germline V gene. The germline V and J ends were trimmed by 4 bases and 0 bases, with 10 bases remaining between them. About this clone itself: Its matching antigen is unknown.

Donors each had at least one pre-ART PBMC sample and at least two post-ART ones. There were no participants with HIV treated outside the United States. Cryopreserved PBMC samples of about 0.85-11 million cells were used for DNA extraction. The starting material was unsorted PBMCs, obtained just before starting antiretroviral therapy. The source of this sequence is a middle-aged man with HIV. The chain links TRBV29-1 to TRBJ2-6, with D possibly being TRBD1 or TRBD2 (5 bases each). CDR3 nucleotide sequence: TGCAGCGTTGTGGGGGTTTACTCTGGGGCCAACGTCCTGACTTTC. Amino acid sequence: CSVVGVYSGANVLTF.